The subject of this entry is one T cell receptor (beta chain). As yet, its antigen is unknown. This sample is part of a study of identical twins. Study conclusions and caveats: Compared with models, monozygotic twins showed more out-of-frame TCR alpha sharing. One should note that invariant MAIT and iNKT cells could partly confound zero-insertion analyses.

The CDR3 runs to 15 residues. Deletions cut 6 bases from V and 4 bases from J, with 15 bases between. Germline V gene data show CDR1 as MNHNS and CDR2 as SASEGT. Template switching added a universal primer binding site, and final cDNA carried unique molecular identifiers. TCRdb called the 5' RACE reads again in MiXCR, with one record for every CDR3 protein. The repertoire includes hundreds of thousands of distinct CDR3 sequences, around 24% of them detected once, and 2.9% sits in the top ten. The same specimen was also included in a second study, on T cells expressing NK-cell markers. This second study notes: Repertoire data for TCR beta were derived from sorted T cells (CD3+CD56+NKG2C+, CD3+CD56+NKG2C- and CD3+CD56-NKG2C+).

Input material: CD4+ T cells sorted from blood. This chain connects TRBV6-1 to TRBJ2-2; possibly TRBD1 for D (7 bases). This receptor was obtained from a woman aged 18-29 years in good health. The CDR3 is CASSRGTVSTGELFF. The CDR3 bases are TGTGCCAGCAGCCGCGGGACAGTTAGCACCGGGGAGCTGTTTTTT.